One and the same sample provided the 23 T cell receptor beta chains below, sequenced in a study of blood T cell repertoires in COVID-19. The table came from immunoSEQ multiplex PCR; TCRdb's copy has only in-frame clones and leaves some out. Of about 160,000 clones in the sample, roughly 83% were seen once. Sequencing was performed on PBMCs or T cells enriched from blood (not recorded which). Receptors were obtained from a woman aged 45-65 years who had recovered from COVID-19.

The chain is built from TRBV5-1 and TRBJ1-1; a weak D match, TRBD1 (5 bases). V lost 4 bases, J lost 0 bases, and 13 bases lay in between. Looked up from germline, CDR1 is SGHRS and CDR2 is YFSETQ. The CDR3 is 15 residues long. CDR3 residues: CASSRGTVMNTEAFF. CDR3 DNA sequence: TGCGCCAGCAGCCGGGGGACGGTCATGAACACTGAAGCTTTCTTT.

The V and J genes are TRBV2 and TRBJ1-2; 8 bases fit TRBD1. Germline CDR1 reads SNHLY; CDR2 reads FYNNEI. V shed 6 bases and J 7 bases; nucleotides not matched to a gene: 7. This CDR3 comprises 13 residues. CDR3: CASRTDRGRGYTF. The CDR3 bases are TGTGCCAGCAGGACTGACAGGGGACGTGGCTACACCTTC.

This clone has just one count. The V call is TRBV27, the J call TRBJ1-1; D remains unclear. V lost 4 bases, J lost 5 bases, and 20 bases lay in between. The CDR3 has 16 amino acids. Germline V gives CDR1 MNHEY, CDR2 SMNVEV (reference sequence). CDR3 amino acids: CASSSFLRSTRTEAFF. As DNA, the CDR3 is TGTGCCAGCAGTTCCTTCCTTAGGAGTACGAGAACTGAAGCTTTCTTT.

The chain is built from TRBV3-1 (or the pseudogene TRBV3-2) and TRBJ2-2; 11 bases align to TRBD2. There are 15 residues in the CDR3. V lost 1 base to trimming and J lost 8 bases; unmatched junction nucleotides: 3. The V gene's germline CDR1 is LGHDT and CDR2 YNNKEL (reference sequence). CDR3 residues: CASSQVAGGPGELFF. Here the CDR3 DNA reads TGTGCCAGCAGCCAAGTAGCGGGAGGGCCTGGGGAGCTGTTTTTT.

This chain uses TRBV19 with TRBJ2-2; TRBD1 matches at 8 bases. The CDR3 loop spans 15 amino acids. The junction had 5 bases not matched to a gene; V was cut back by 3 bases and J by 5 bases. Germline-derived CDR1 and CDR2 are LNHDA and SQIVND (reference sequence). CDR3 amino acids: CASSIQGAWTGELFF. The DNA for the CDR3 is TGTGCCAGTAGTATTCAGGGGGCATGGACCGGGGAGCTGTTTTTT.

This clone has just one count. The V call is TRBV19, the J call TRBJ1-1, with a possible D match to TRBD1 (5 bases). This CDR3 spans 13 amino acids. Looked up from germline, CDR1 is LNHDA and CDR2 is SQIVND (reference sequence). V shed 6 bases and J shed 6 bases, with 14 bases lying between them. The CDR3 spells CASSRRDLAEAFF. The CDR3 bases are TGTGCCAGTAGCCGTAGGGACTTGGCTGAAGCTTTCTTT.

The gene calls are TRBV6-4 and TRBJ2-3; D is perhaps TRBD2 (5 bases). Trimming removed 5 bases at V and 1 base at J, with 10 bases between. This CDR3 has 14 amino acids. Germline assignment: CDR1 MRHNA and CDR2 SNTAGT. CDR3 in amino acids: CASSSSGGTDTQYF. CDR3 in DNA: TGTGCCAGCAGTTCCTCCGGGGGCACAGATACGCAGTATTTT.

This chain connects TRBV4-1 to TRBJ2-1; D is undetermined. The ends were cut back, 3 bases at V and 5 bases at J, with 20 bases in the middle. CDR1 is MGHRA and CDR2 is YSYEKL in the germline V gene. The CDR3 is 17 residues long. CDR3 sequence: CASSQYSHRVGHNEQFF. The CDR3 region has the DNA TGCGCCAGCAGCCAGTATAGCCACCGCGTAGGTCACAATGAGCAGTTCTTC.

The V and J genes are TRBV18 and TRBJ2-7; perhaps TRBD1 as D (5 bases). The V and J ends lost 6 bases and 1 base respectively, with 13 bases between them. The CDR3 covers 14 residues. Germline CDR1 is KGHSH and CDR2 is LQKENI. CDR3 region: CASSPDRTSYEQYV. CDR3 DNA: TGTGCCAGCTCGCCCGACAGAACTTCCTACGAGCAGTACGTC.

The V and J genes are TRBV13 and TRBJ1-4; D is perhaps TRBD1 (5 bases). The V end lost 5 bases, the J end lost 0 bases, and 19 bases lay between the germline ends. CDR1 is PRHDT and CDR2 is FYEKMQ in the germline V gene (reference sequence). CDR3 length equals 18 residues. CDR3 region: CASSAQGFVGTTNEKLFF. The CDR3 DNA follows: TGTGCCAGCAGCGCCCAGGGTTTTGTTGGGACAACTAATGAAAAACTGTTTTTT.

The chain has TRBV30 and TRBJ2-1, with D perhaps TRBD1 (5 bases). This CDR3 is built from 11 residues. With 7 bases removed from V and 7 bases from J, the gap between germline ends came to 11 bases. Germline CDR1 GTSNPN, CDR2 SVGIG (reference sequence). The CDR3 loop reads CASWGVNEQFF. In DNA form, the CDR3 reads TGTGCCTCCTGGGGCGTGAATGAGCAGTTCTTC.

The chain couples TRBV4-2 to TRBJ1-2, with D perhaps TRBD1 (5 bases). This CDR3 contains 15 residues. In germline, CDR1 is LGHNA, CDR2 YNFKEQ. V shed 1 base and J shed 2 bases, with 11 bases lying between them. CDR3 DNA: TGTGCCAGCAGCCAAGGGCTGGGGCTAAACTATGGCTACACCTTC. It is translated as CASSQGLGLNYGYTF.

The chain joins TRBV18 to TRBJ1-1; a possible D gene is TRBD1 (5 bases). CDR1 and CDR2 from the germline V gene are KGHSH and LQKENI. The CDR3 is 15 residues long. The germline V and J ends were trimmed by 2 bases and 0 bases, with 10 bases remaining between them. CDR3 in amino acids: CASSPNRQLNTEAFF. CDR3 DNA sequence: TGTGCCAGCTCACCAAACAGACAGTTGAACACTGAAGCTTTCTTT.

This sequence joins TRBV2 and TRBJ2-4; TRBD1 agrees at 11 bases. The germline CDR1 and CDR2 sequences are SNHLY and FYNNEI. The CDR3 is made up of 15 amino acids. The V and J ends lost 3 bases and 9 bases, in that order; junction bases with no gene match: 7. The CDR3 here is CASSERTGGWGIQYF. The CDR3 bases are TGTGCCAGCAGTGAGCGGACAGGGGGCTGGGGCATTCAGTACTTC.

The gene calls are TRBV28 and TRBJ1-1, with D possibly matching TRBD1 (6 bases). The ends were cut back, 6 bases at V and 8 bases at J, with 16 bases in the middle. Germline CDR1 and CDR2: MDHEN and SYDVKM. This CDR3 is 13 amino acids long. The CDR3 nucleotides read TGTGCCAGCAGACTCCAACAGGGATTAGAAGCTTTCTTT. Translation: CASRLQQGLEAFF.

The sample holds one count of this clone. The chain combines TRBV19 with TRBJ1-2; no reliable D call. V lost 3 bases, J lost 4 bases, and 6 bases lay in between. From germline, CDR1 is LNHDA and CDR2 SQIVND (reference sequence). This CDR3 comprises 12 residues. CDR3 in amino acids: CASSIQSYGYTF. CDR3 coding DNA: TGTGCCAGTAGTATCCAGTCCTATGGCTACACCTTC.

V and J are TRBV11-2 and TRBJ1-1; TRBD1 matches at 7 bases. This CDR3 contains 14 residues. Looked up from germline, CDR1 is SGHAT and CDR2 is FQNNGV. After removal of 8 bases from V and 0 bases from J, the junction contained 6 bases not matched to a gene. CDR3 bases: TGTGCCAGCCACAGGGGCCAGTTGAACACTGAAGCTTTCTTT. Translating it yields CASHRGQLNTEAFF.

This clone was seen only a few times. The chain employs TRBV6-5 and TRBJ1-2; possibly TRBD1 for D (6 bases). V lost 6 bases and J 9 bases, leaving 23 bases between the germline ends. The CDR3 is 15 residues long. From germline, CDR1 is MNHEY and CDR2 SVGAGI. The CDR3 is CASSPRGEGGVRYTF. The CDR3 coding sequence is TGTGCCAGCAGCCCGAGGGGGGAGGGAGGCGTGCGCTACACCTTC.

The chain employs TRBV18 and TRBJ2-1; perhaps TRBD1 as D (5 bases). The germline CDR1 and CDR2 sequences are KGHSH and LQKENI. The length of the CDR3 is 14 residues. V lost 4 bases, J lost 5 bases, and 12 bases lay in between. The CDR3 DNA reads as TGTGCCAGCTCACGACAGAACACTGACAATGAGCAGTTCTTC. Protein sequence: CASSRQNTDNEQFF.

The V and J genes are TRBV10-2 and TRBJ1-2; the match to TRBD1 covers 7 bases. V shed 3 bases and J 6 bases; nucleotides not matched to a gene: 7. From germline, CDR1 is WSHSY and CDR2 SAAADI. The CDR3 has 14 residues. The CDR3 region has the DNA TGCGCCAGCAGTGAATTAAGACAGGGCGATGGCTACACCTTC. This translates into CASSELRQGDGYTF.

This sequence joins TRBV7-8 and TRBJ1-1; D may be TRBD1 (5 bases). Germline V CDR1 and CDR2: SGHVS, FQNEAQ. V lost 1 base to trimming and J lost 0 bases, with 18 bases between them. The CDR3 extends over 18 amino acids. This chain's CDR3 is CASSLGGRGLNVNTEAFF. As DNA, the CDR3 is TGTGCCAGCAGCTTAGGGGGCCGGGGGTTAAATGTGAACACTGAAGCTTTCTTT.

CDR3 in amino acids: CAWRGQASGNTIYF. CDR3 in DNA: TGTGCCTGGAGGGGACAGGCCTCTGGAAACACCATATATTTT. V gene TRBV30 combines with J gene TRBJ1-3; 8 nucleotides align to TRBD1. CDR3 length: 14 amino acids. J was trimmed by 0 bases and V by 3 bases; bases with no gene match: 1. Germline CDR1 GTSNPN, CDR2 SVGIG (reference sequence). Using reference TRBV30 and TRBJ1-3 for the parts outside the CDR3, the full variable domain is SQTIHQWPATLVQPVGSPLSLECTVEGTSNPNLYWYRQAAGRGLQLLFYSVGIGQISSEVPQNLSASRPQDRQFILSSKKLLLSDSGFYLCAWRGQASGNTIYFGEGSWLTVV.

This sequence joins TRBV9 and TRBJ1-3; D is possibly TRBD1 (5 bases). This CDR3 spans 16 amino acids. The V end lost 1 base, the J end lost 4 bases, and 15 bases lay between the germline ends. Per germline, CDR1 SGDLS and CDR2 YYNGEE. In nucleotides, the CDR3 is TGTGCCAGCAGCGTAAGGGGAGGGGAAGCCGGAAACACCATATATTTT. This encodes CASSVRGGEAGNTIYF. Together with reference TRBV9 and TRBJ1-3, the CDR3 gives the full variable domain: DSGVTQTPKHLITATGQRVTLRCSPRSGDLSVYWYQQSLDQGLQFLIQYYNGEERAKGNILERFSAQQFPDLHSELNLSSLELGDSALYFCASSVRGGEAGNTIYFGEGSWLTVV.